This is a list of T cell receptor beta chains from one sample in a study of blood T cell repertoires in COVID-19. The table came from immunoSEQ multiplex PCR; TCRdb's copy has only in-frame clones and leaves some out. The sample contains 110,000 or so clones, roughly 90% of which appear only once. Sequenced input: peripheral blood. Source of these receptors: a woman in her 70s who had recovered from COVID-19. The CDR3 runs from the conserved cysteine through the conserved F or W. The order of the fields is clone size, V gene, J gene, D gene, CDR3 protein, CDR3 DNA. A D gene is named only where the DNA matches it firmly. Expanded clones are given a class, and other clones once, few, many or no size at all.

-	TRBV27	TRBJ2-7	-	CASSLGGSYEQYF	TGTGCCAGCAGTTTAGGCGGATCGTACGAGCAGTACTTC
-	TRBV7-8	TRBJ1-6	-	CASSLFGRVPNSPLHF	TGTGCCAGCAGCCTCTTCGGCAGGGTTCCTAATTCACCCCTCCACTTT
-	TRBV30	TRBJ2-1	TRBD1	CAWSATGQTYNEQFF	TGTGCCTGGAGTGCAACGGGACAGACTTACAATGAGCAGTTCTTC
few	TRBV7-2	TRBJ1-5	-	CASSPLRGSNQPQHF	TGTGCCAGCAGCCCCCTCCGGGGGAGCAATCAGCCCCAGCATTTT
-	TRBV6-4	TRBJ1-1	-	CASRRDGQGGTEAFF	TGTGCCAGCAGGCGGGACGGGCAGGGAGGCACTGAAGCTTTCTTT
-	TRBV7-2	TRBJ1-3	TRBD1	CASSGQGYTIYF	TGTGCCAGCAGCGGACAGGGCTACACCATATATTTT
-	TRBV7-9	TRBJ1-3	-	CASSSQSDTIYF	TGTGCCAGCAGCTCCCAATCGGACACCATATATTTT
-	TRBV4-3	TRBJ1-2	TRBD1	CASSQDQGGWDGYTF	TGCGCCAGCAGCCAAGATCAGGGGGGATGGGATGGCTACACCTTC
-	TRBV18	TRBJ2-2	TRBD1	CASSPRQGSYTGELFF	TGTGCCAGCTCACCACGACAGGGGTCGTACACCGGGGAGCTGTTTTTT
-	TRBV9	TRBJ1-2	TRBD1	CASSVLGQGHAGYTF	TGTGCCAGCAGCGTTTTAGGACAGGGCCATGCGGGCTACACCTTC
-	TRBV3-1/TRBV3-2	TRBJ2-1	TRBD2	CASTWGGYNEQFF	TGTGCCAGCACGTGGGGGGGCTACAATGAGCAGTTCTTC
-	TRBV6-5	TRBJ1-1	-	CASSSLGGEAFF	TGTGCCAGCAGTTCCCTCGGGGGTGAAGCTTTCTTT
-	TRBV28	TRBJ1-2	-	CASSLPYAPAAPYGYTF	TGTGCCAGCAGCCTACCCTACGCTCCCGCCGCACCCTATGGCTACACCTTC
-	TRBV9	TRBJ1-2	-	CASSVFERATNYGYTF	TGTGCCAGCAGCGTATTCGAGAGGGCGACTAACTATGGCTACACCTTC
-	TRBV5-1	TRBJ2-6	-	CASSLFGEGANVLTF	TGCGCCAGCAGCTTGTTCGGGGAAGGGGCCAACGTCCTGACTTTC
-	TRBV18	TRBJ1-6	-	CASSPEAGSSPLHF	TGTGCCAGCTCCCCCGAGGCGGGGAGTTCACCCCTCCACTTT
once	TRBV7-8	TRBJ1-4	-	CASSLGIGGTNEKLFF	TGTGCCAGCAGCTTAGGGATCGGGGGAACTAATGAAAAACTGTTTTTT
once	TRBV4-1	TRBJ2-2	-	CASSQGQGLAGELFF	TGCGCCAGCAGCCAGGGCCAGGGGTTAGCCGGGGAGCTGTTTTTT
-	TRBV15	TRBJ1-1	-	CATSRGLGGRGKGEAFF	TGTGCCACCAGCAGAGGGCTAGGGGGGCGGGGGAAAGGCGAAGCTTTCTTT
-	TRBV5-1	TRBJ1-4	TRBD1	CASSSGQGATNEKLFF	TGCGCCAGCAGCTCCGGACAGGGGGCAACTAATGAAAAACTGTTTTTT
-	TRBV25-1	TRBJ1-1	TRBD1	CASSTGGLGEAFF	TGTGCCAGCTCCACAGGGGGCTTAGGTGAAGCTTTCTTT
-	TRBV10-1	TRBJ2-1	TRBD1	CASPHRTGGNEQFF	TGCGCCAGCCCCCACAGGACAGGGGGTAATGAGCAGTTCTTC
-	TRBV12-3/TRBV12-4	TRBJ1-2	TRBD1	CASSPGTDYGYTF	TGTGCCAGCAGCCCGGGGACAGACTATGGCTACACCTTC